The 26 T cell receptor beta chains below all came from one sample that was sequenced in a study of beta chain features in type 1 diabetes. Study-wide points: All four CD4+ subsets of Type 1 diabetes patients contained TCRB CDR3s that were moderately but significantly shorter.

The study reverse transcribed the entire isolated RNA, so it sequenced expressed TCRB transcripts. The protocol was immunoSEQ multiplex PCR, while the TCRdb copy is restricted to in-frame clones and leaves out a portion. This repertoire shows under 850,000 clones, 13% found once; its top ten account for less than 0.025%. Their cognate antigens are unknown. Sequencing was performed on naive CD4+ T cells from blood. These receptors all come from a man aged 18 to 29 with type 1 diabetes.

The chain combines TRBV6-5 with TRBJ1-5; D gene unclear. This CDR3 is built from 14 residues. V lost 2 bases, J lost 2 bases, and 7 bases lay in between. Germline V gives CDR1 MNHEY, CDR2 SVGAGI. The CDR3 sequence: CASSYHIGNQPQHF. The DNA of the CDR3 is TGTGCCAGCAGTTACCACATTGGCAATCAGCCCCAGCATTTT.

This clone was observed a handful of times. V usage is TRBV5-4 and J usage is TRBJ1-1, with a weak D call TRBD1 (6 bases). CDR3 size: 15 residues. Germline assignment: CDR1 SGHNT and CDR2 YYREEE (reference sequence). Between the trimmed V and J ends, which lost 0 bases and 1 base, there was a span of 10 bases. The CDR3 here is CASSLARQANTEAFF. The CDR3 DNA reads TGTGCCAGCAGCTTGGCCCGACAGGCGAACACTGAAGCTTTCTTT.

In its sample, this clone was seen a few times. CDR3 DNA: TGTGCCACTTCTAAGGAAGGGATCGGCAATGAAAAACTGTTTTTT. Its protein is CATSKEGIGNEKLFF. V gene TRBV10-3 combines with J gene TRBJ1-4; no reliable D call. V dropped 10 bases and J dropped 5 bases, with 20 bases sitting between them. The CDR3 runs 15 residues. Germline CDR1 ENHRY, CDR2 SYGVKD.

DNA for the CDR3: TGTGCCAGCAGTGAAAAACTGCAGGGGCAGGATGGCTACACCTTC. Translation: CASSEKLQGQDGYTF. V is TRBV2 and J is TRBJ1-2; D perhaps matches TRBD1 (6 bases). This CDR3 is 15 amino acids long. The V gene lost 2 bases and the J gene lost 6 bases, with 16 bases spanning the gap. Germline V gene lookup returns CDR1 SNHLY and CDR2 FYNNEI. Full variable domain (rest looked up from reference TRBV2 and TRBJ1-2): EPEVTQTPSHQVTQMGQEVILRCVPISNHLYFYWYRQILGQKVEFLVSFYNNEISEKSEIFDDQFSVERPDGSNFTLKIRSTKLEDSAMYFCASSEKLQGQDGYTFGSGTRLTVV.

In this sample, this clone turned up a few times. The chain uses TRBV14 and TRBJ1-1, with D tentatively TRBD1 (5 bases). This CDR3 contains 14 residues. V lost 4 bases to trimming and J lost 1 base, with 10 bases between them. Germline V gene sequence: CDR1 SGHDN, CDR2 FVKESK. The CDR3 reads CASSPRTPNTEAFF. The CDR3 DNA follows: TGTGCCAGCAGCCCTCGGACACCGAACACTGAAGCTTTCTTT.

This clone was detected a few times. V usage is TRBV13 and J usage is TRBJ1-5; no clear D gene. Per germline, CDR1 PRHDT and CDR2 FYEKMQ (reference sequence). V lost 2 bases and J lost 2, with 7 bases in between. This CDR3 is built from 14 residues. CDR3 nucleotide sequence: TGTGCCAGCAGCTTAAGTTACGGCAATCAGCCCCAGCATTTT. It codes for CASSLSYGNQPQHF.

This sequence joins TRBV7-9 and TRBJ2-7; perhaps TRBD1 as D (6 bases). The CDR3 is made up of 17 amino acids. The V and J ends lost 0 bases and 7 bases respectively, with 22 bases between them. Germline V lookup: CDR1 SEHNR, CDR2 FQNEAQ (reference sequence). The CDR3 here is CASSLAGQPLGVMEQYF. The CDR3 region has the DNA TGTGCCAGCAGCTTAGCGGGACAACCTCTCGGGGTGATGGAGCAGTACTTC.

V gene TRBV20-1 combines with J gene TRBJ2-2; D may be TRBD1 (5 bases). Germline-derived CDR1 and CDR2 are DFQATT and SNEGSKA (reference sequence). The CDR3 is 11 residues long. Between the trimmed V and J ends, which lost 4 bases and 6 bases, there was a span of 6 bases. The CDR3 loop is CSATGPGELFF. DNA of the CDR3: TGCAGTGCTACAGGGCCCGGGGAGCTGTTTTTT.

The genes are TRBV25-1 and TRBJ1-2, with TRBD1 identical over 10 bases. Per germline, CDR1 MGHDK and CDR2 SYGVNS. Unmatched junction bases numbered 2, after V lost 4 bases and J lost 6 bases. The CDR3 covers 13 residues. The CDR3 coding sequence is TGTGCCAGCAGTGGTGGGACAGGGGATGGCTACACCTTC. Its translation is CASSGGTGDGYTF.

This clone turned up a few times. The gene calls are TRBV14 and TRBJ1-2; D is unclear. The CDR3 spans 16 residues. Per germline, CDR1 SGHDN and CDR2 FVKESK. The ends were cut back, 4 bases at V and 0 bases at J, with 15 bases in the middle. CDR3 in amino acids: CASSLERPNANYGYTF. Here the CDR3 DNA reads TGTGCCAGCAGCCTAGAGAGACCGAATGCTAACTATGGCTACACCTTC.

The table lists this clone with a few counts. V gene TRBV19 combines with J gene TRBJ2-1, with a possible D match to TRBD1 (6 bases). Trimming removed 3 bases at V and 8 bases at J, with 8 bases between. The germline V gene has CDR1 LNHDA and CDR2 SQIVND (reference sequence). There are 12 residues in the CDR3. CDR3: CASSIRTDEQFF. CDR3 nucleotide sequence: TGTGCCAGTAGTATCAGGACAGATGAGCAGTTCTTC.

The genes are TRBV30 and TRBJ1-5, with D possibly being TRBD1 (6 bases). Germline lookup yields CDR1 GTSNPN and CDR2 SVGIG (reference sequence). CDR3 length equals 18 residues. The germline V and J ends were trimmed by 0 bases and 3 bases, with 21 bases remaining between them. As DNA, the CDR3 is TGTGCCTGGAGTGTGTTTGGGTTCGTAAGGACAGACAATCAGCCCCAGCATTTT. This codes for CAWSVFGFVRTDNQPQHF.

This chain links TRBV10-3 with TRBJ2-4; D tentatively fits TRBD1 or TRBD2 (5 bases each). Germline V CDR1 and CDR2: ENHRY, SYGVKD. There are 14 residues in the CDR3. V lost 0 bases and J 8 bases, leaving 11 bases between the germline ends. CDR3 protein: CAISESIGTDIQYF. In nucleotides, the CDR3 is TGTGCCATCAGTGAGTCGATAGGGACCGACATTCAGTACTTC.

The chain links TRBV18 to TRBJ2-1, with 7 bases fitting TRBD2. V lost 4 bases and J lost 0; bases outside the gene matches: 9. CDR1 KGHSH and CDR2 LQKENI come from the germline V gene. The CDR3 has 17 amino acids. CDR3 region: CASSLTHGGSSYNEQFF. The CDR3 nucleotides read TGTGCCAGCTCACTCACACACGGGGGGAGCTCCTACAATGAGCAGTTCTTC.

The chain uses TRBV28 and TRBJ2-7; 11 nucleotides agree with TRBD2. This CDR3 is 15 amino acids long. Per germline, CDR1 MDHEN and CDR2 SYDVKM. V lost 6 bases and J lost 4; bases outside the gene matches: 8. The CDR3 sequence: CASSTGGLAEYEQYF. The DNA for the CDR3 is TGTGCCAGCAGCACTGGGGGACTAGCGGAATACGAGCAGTACTTC.

J is TRBJ1-6 and V is TRBV27, with a possible D match to TRBD1 (6 bases). Per germline, CDR1 MNHEY and CDR2 SMNVEV (reference sequence). This CDR3 contains 15 residues. V lost 2 bases and J lost 10, with 15 bases in between. The CDR3 loop is CASSLSGGGKSPLHF. The DNA of the CDR3 is TGTGCCAGCAGTTTAAGTGGGGGGGGCAAATCACCCCTCCACTTT.

This clone appeared a few times. J is TRBJ1-2 and V is TRBV27; 7 nucleotides match TRBD1. V lost 5 bases, J lost 2 bases, and 5 bases stayed unmatched. From germline, CDR1 is MNHEY and CDR2 SMNVEV (reference sequence). CDR3 length: 14 residues. The CDR3 protein is CASSDRVANYGYTF. CDR3 coding DNA: TGTGCCAGCAGTGACAGGGTTGCCAACTATGGCTACACCTTC.

The rearrangement links TRBV29-1 to TRBJ1-3; 7 nucleotides align to TRBD1. Germline assignment: CDR1 SQVTM and CDR2 ANQGSEA. J lost 0 bases, V lost 6 bases, and 5 bases had no gene match. This CDR3 spans 14 amino acids. The CDR3 sequence: CSVSRGNSGNTIYF. The DNA of the CDR3 is TGCAGCGTCTCCAGGGGGAACTCTGGAAACACCATATATTTT.

This clone occurred a few times. V and J are TRBV25-1 and TRBJ2-7, with a tentative D call TRBD1 (6 bases). Per germline, CDR1 MGHDK and CDR2 SYGVNS. The CDR3 has 13 amino acids. V was cut by 4 bases and J by 4 bases, with 11 bases left in between. Here the CDR3 reads CASSGAGVYEQYF. The CDR3, as DNA: TGTGCCAGCAGTGGGGCAGGGGTTTACGAGCAGTACTTC.

This clone turned up a few times. The chain carries TRBV27 and TRBJ1-2; 7 bases agree with TRBD1. The CDR3 has 15 residues. J lost 3 bases, V lost 4 bases, and 8 bases had no gene match. CDR1 and CDR2 from the germline V gene are MNHEY and SMNVEV (reference sequence). CDR3 nucleotide sequence: TGTGCCAGCAGTTCGCCATTGACAGGGTACTATGGCTACACCTTC. Encoded protein: CASSSPLTGYYGYTF.

This clone was recorded a few times. The rearrangement joins TRBV7-2 to TRBJ2-7, with 11 nucleotides matching TRBD2. J was trimmed by 5 bases and V by 9 bases; bases with no gene match: 9. The length of the CDR3 is 14 residues. Germline CDR1 SGHTA, CDR2 FQGNSA. CDR3 in amino acids: CASRSSGGSNEQYF. CDR3 bases: TGTGCCAGTAGATCTAGCGGGGGGTCCAACGAGCAGTACTTC.

The chain recombines TRBV7-2 with TRBJ2-1; 8 bases are a match to TRBD1. V lost 4 bases and J lost 3; bases outside the gene matches: 11. The CDR3 covers 17 residues. From germline, CDR1 is SGHTA and CDR2 FQGNSA. The CDR3 bases are TGTGCCAGCAGCTCCCGACCGACAGGGGCTGACTACAATGAGCAGTTCTTC. It yields the protein CASSSRPTGADYNEQFF.

This chain connects TRBV5-6 to TRBJ2-7; D remains unclear. Germline CDR1 SGHDT, CDR2 YYEEEE. Trimming took 2 bases from V and 0 from J, leaving 15 bases between them. The CDR3 contains 16 residues. For the CDR3, the DNA is TGTGCCAGCAGCTTAGACGCCCTGACCCCCTCCTACGAGCAGTACTTC. This translates into CASSLDALTPSYEQYF.

This clone was detected a few times. The chain combines TRBV19 with TRBJ2-6; no reliable D call. The ends were cut back, 7 bases at V and 3 bases at J, with 10 bases in the middle. The germline V gene has CDR1 LNHDA and CDR2 SQIVND (reference sequence). This CDR3 contains 14 residues. CDR3 sequence (DNA): TGTGCCAGTACCGACGGTGGTGGGGCCAACGTCCTGACTTTC. The encoded protein is CASTDGGGANVLTF. The full variable domain, with the rest looked up from reference TRBV19 and TRBJ2-6, is DGGITQSPKYLFRKEGQNVTLSCEQNLNHDAMYWYRQDPGQGLRLIYYSQIVNDFQKGDIAEGYSVSREKKESFPLTVTSAQKNPTAFYLCASTDGGGANVLTFGAGSRLTVL.

This clone appeared a few times. This sequence joins TRBV15 and TRBJ1-2; TRBD1 matches 7 bases. Trimming took 5 bases from V and 5 from J; bases not matched to a gene: 5. In germline, CDR1 is LNHNV, CDR2 YYDKDF (reference sequence). The CDR3 covers 13 residues. The CDR3 DNA follows: TGTGCCACCAGCCCGACAGGGCGGTATGGCTACACCTTC. Its protein product is CATSPTGRYGYTF.

The rearrangement links TRBV7-9 to TRBJ1-5, with no clear D. Trimming shortened V by 5 bases and J by 4 bases, and 9 bases separated the two germline ends. The V gene's germline CDR1 is SEHNR and CDR2 FQNEAQ (reference sequence). The CDR3 loop spans 13 amino acids. CDR3 nucleotides: TGTGCCAGCAGCAAGGACGGGAATCAGCCCCAGCATTTT. Protein product: CASSKDGNQPQHF.